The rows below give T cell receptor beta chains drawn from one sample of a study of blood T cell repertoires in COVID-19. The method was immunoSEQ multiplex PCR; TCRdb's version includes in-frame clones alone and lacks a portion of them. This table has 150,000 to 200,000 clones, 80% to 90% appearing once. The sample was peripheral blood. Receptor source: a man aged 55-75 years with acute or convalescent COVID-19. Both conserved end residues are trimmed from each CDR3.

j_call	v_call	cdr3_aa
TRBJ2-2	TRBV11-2	ASSLQVVTGELF
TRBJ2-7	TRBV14	ASSLSGITYEQY
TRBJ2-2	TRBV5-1	ASSLYPGELF
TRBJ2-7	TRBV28	ASSPSGSLSYEQY
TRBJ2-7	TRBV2	ASSGTSAPYEQY
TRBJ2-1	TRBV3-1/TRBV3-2	ASSQEMRQGQF
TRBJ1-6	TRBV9	ASSVLLSNSPLH
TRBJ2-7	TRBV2	ASSQQGSVEQY
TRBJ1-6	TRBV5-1	ASSLGQGYGAPLH
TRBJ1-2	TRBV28	ASSRGQTRYGYT
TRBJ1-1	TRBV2	ASSEQGAKNTEAF
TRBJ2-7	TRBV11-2	ASNKIRGGYEQY
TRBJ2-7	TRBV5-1	ASSLSGGPYEQY
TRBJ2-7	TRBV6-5	ASSQRSPYEQY
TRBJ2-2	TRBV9	ASSVAGSNTGELF
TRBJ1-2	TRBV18	ASSPRVTEGYT
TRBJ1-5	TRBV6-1	ASSEEWWRHQPQH
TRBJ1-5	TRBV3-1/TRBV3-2	ASSQDRGVQPQH
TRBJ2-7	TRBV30	AWSVLYEQY
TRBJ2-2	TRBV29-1	SVHASGRLTGELF